This T cell receptor (beta chain) was found in a study of beta chain features in type 1 diabetes. The study, taken as a whole, reports: VDJ junctions in type 1 diabetes patients carried more deletions and fewer insertions. The cDNA sequencing approach could over-represent high-TCR-expressing cells.

Each sorted population was over 98% pure. The CDR3 length is 11 residues. Germline assignment: CDR1 LNHDA and CDR2 SQIVND (reference sequence). V lost 9 bases and J lost 10, with 13 bases in between. At least ten counts were recorded for this clone. Its antigen is not identified. The isolated RNA, all of it, was reverse transcribed, so expressed TCRB transcripts were what got sequenced. The read count averaged about 3.6 million across naive, central memory and regulatory T cell samples. The data were produced by immunoSEQ multiplex PCR, yet TCRdb's version contains in-frame clones alone and is incomplete. The repertoire has 130,000 to 150,000 clones, less than 11% of them found once; the top ten carry under 1.5%.

The rearrangement joins TRBV19 to TRBJ2-1; D unclear. The clonotype was recovered from a man between 18 and 29 years old in good health. The material sequenced was naive CD4+ T cells from blood. The chain's CDR3 is CASKEYEEQFF. In DNA, the CDR3 is TGTGCCAGCAAAGAGTACGAGGAGCAGTTCTTC.